These 10 T cell receptor beta chains were sequenced from one sample in a study of blood T cells in healthy people across ages. A second 7 to 11 cycle PCR used barcoded and J-beta primers. Using its own MiXCR run on the 5' RACE reads, TCRdb lists one record per CDR3 protein. The sample carries roughly 900,000 distinct CDR3 sequences, 25% to 35% recorded once. Input material: blood. The receptors derive from a woman over 75 in good health.

As concerns this clonotype: A junction end diverges from the germline sequence, so it may reflect a read error. This chain links TRBV6-2 or TRBV6-3 with TRBJ1-2; weak D call: TRBD1 (6 bases). The CDR3 sequence is 13 residues long. Looked up from germline, CDR1 is MNHEY and CDR2 is SVGEGT. CDR3 loop: CTSSYGDTYGHTF. In DNA, the CDR3 is TGTACCAGCAGTTACGGGGACACCTATGGCCACACCTTC.

This clonotype appeared a few times. The rearrangement links TRBV27 to TRBJ1-2, with 10 bases identical to TRBD1. Germline V gives CDR1 MNHEY, CDR2 SMNVEV (reference sequence). This CDR3 spans 15 amino acids. Trimming took 6 bases from V and 4 from J; bases not matched to a gene: 8. The CDR3 region has the DNA TGTGCCAGCAGGGAACGGGACAGGGGAATCTATGGCTACACCTTC. It yields the protein CASRERDRGIYGYTF.

This clonotype was seen ten or more times. The chain combines TRBV29-1 with TRBJ2-5; D perhaps matches TRBD2 (5 bases). The ends were cut back, 2 bases at V and 3 bases at J, with 13 bases in the middle. Germline CDR1 and CDR2: SQVTM and ANQGSEA. The CDR3 runs to 14 residues. CDR3 nucleotides: TGCAGCGTTGAAAAGAGGGCAGAGGAAGAGACCCAGTACTTC. This translates into CSVEKRAEEETQYF. Drawing the rest from reference TRBV29-1 and TRBJ2-5, the complete variable domain is SAVISQKPSRDICQRGTSLTIQCQVDSQVTMMFWYRQQPGQSLTLIATANQGSEATYESGFVIDKFPISRPNLTFSTLTVSNMSPEDSSIYLCSVEKRAEEETQYFGPGTRLLVL.

This clonotype occurred many times. J is TRBJ2-2 and V is TRBV12-3 or TRBV12-4; 7 positions match TRBD2. There are 13 residues in the CDR3. V was pared by 6 bases and J by 5 bases, with 3 bases of the junction left unmatched. The DNA for the CDR3 is TGTGCCAGCAGACGGGAGGTTACCGGGGAGCTGTTTTTT. It translates to CASRREVTGELFF.

The chain is built from TRBV6-2 or TRBV6-3 and TRBJ1-1, with D hard to call. The CDR3 loop spans 13 amino acids. Germline lookup yields CDR1 MNHEY and CDR2 SVGEGT. V was shortened by 7 bases and J by 6 bases, with 15 bases between the two germline ends. This chain's CDR3 is CASKVGLYAEAFF. DNA of the CDR3: TGTGCCAGCAAGGTTGGACTATACGCTGAAGCTTTCTTT.

This clonotype was found many times. The chain combines TRBV9 with TRBJ2-5; TRBD2 matches at 9 bases. Per the germline V gene, CDR1 is SGDLS and CDR2 is YYNGEE. This CDR3 is 15 amino acids long. V dropped 0 bases and J dropped 4; count of bases not matched to a gene: 4. In DNA, the CDR3 is TGTGCCAGCAGCGTAGGCGGGGGGGCTTCAGAGACCCAGTACTTC. It codes for CASSVGGGASETQYF.

On this clonotype itself: A single base separates this from a much larger clone, so it may be a read error. The V gene is TRBV4-3, the J gene TRBJ2-7, with D tentatively TRBD1 (5 bases). Germline values: CDR1 LGHNA, CDR2 YSLEER. The CDR3 runs to 14 residues. Trimming stripped 7 bases from V and 2 bases from J, with 15 bases between. The CDR3 loop reads CASNLTGSTYEQYF. In DNA, the CDR3 is TGCGCCAGCAACCTCACAGGTTCTACCTACGAGCAGTACTTC.

This clonotype was counted at least ten times. This chain uses TRBV7-2 with TRBJ2-3; no reliable D call. Germline CDR1 SGHTA, CDR2 FQGNSA. Deletions cut 5 bases from V and 0 bases from J, with 9 bases between. CDR3 length: 14 amino acids. DNA for the CDR3: TGTGCCAGCAGCCCGGGCCCCAGCACAGATACGCAGTATTTT. This sequence encodes CASSPGPSTDTQYF.

The V and J genes are TRBV7-9 and TRBJ1-1, with D perhaps TRBD1 (5 bases). The germline CDR1 and CDR2 sequences are SEHNR and FQNEAQ (reference sequence). The CDR3 length is 13 residues. V was trimmed by 1 base and J by 7 bases, leaving 10 bases between them. The CDR3 loop is CASSLVGGDEAFF. The DNA for the CDR3 is TGTGCCAGCAGCTTAGTCGGGGGGGATGAAGCTTTCTTT.

Note on this clonotype: Sequence at one end of the junction differs from germline and may be a read error. The genes are TRBV20-1 and TRBJ2-5; D call uncertain. This CDR3 spans 14 amino acids. Per the germline V gene, CDR1 is DFQATT and CDR2 is SNEGSKA (reference sequence). CDR3 nucleotide sequence: TGCAGTGCCGCCACTCTAGGGTTCCAAGGGACCCAGTACTTC. This codes for CSAATLGFQGTQYF.